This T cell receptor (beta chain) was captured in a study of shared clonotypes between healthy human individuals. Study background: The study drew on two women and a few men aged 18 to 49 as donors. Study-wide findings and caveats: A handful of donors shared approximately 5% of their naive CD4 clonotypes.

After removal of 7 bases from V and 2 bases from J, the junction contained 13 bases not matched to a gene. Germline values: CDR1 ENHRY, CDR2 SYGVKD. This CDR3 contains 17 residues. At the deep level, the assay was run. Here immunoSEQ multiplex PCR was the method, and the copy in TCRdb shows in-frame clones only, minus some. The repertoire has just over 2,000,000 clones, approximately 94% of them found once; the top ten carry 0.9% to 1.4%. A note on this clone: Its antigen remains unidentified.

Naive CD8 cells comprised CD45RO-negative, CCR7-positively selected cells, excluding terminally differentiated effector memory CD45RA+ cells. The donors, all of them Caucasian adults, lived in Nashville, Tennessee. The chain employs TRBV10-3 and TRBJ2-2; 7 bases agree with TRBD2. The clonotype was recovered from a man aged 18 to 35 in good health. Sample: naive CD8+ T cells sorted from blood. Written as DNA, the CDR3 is TGTGCCATCACCTCCTCCGGGACTATCGGTAACACCGGGGAGCTGTTTTTT. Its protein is CAITSSGTIGNTGELFF.